These 7 T cell receptor beta chains share one sample of origin, sequenced in a study of Graves' ophthalmopathy and Graves' hyperthyroidism. Amplification from RNA transcripts yielded the TCR beta CDR3 regions. Investigators did first-round RT-PCR with HTBI primers, then second-round multiplex PCR. Via MiXCR, TCRdb re-called the multiplex PCR reads, giving one row per CDR3 protein. The table records 230,000 or so distinct CDR3 sequences, around 50% of them present only once. The sequenced sample was peripheral blood. The source is an adult man with Graves' ophthalmopathy.

J is TRBJ2-5 and V is TRBV29-1; 11 bases line up with TRBD1. Trimming removed 8 bases from V and 4 bases from J; junction bases left unmatched: 9. Germline values: CDR1 SQVTM, CDR2 ANQGSEA. This CDR3 has 14 amino acids. The chain's CDR3 is CSSLDRGLRETQYF. For the CDR3, the DNA is TGCAGCAGTTTGGACAGGGGGCTCCGAGAGACCCAGTACTTC.

This clonotype was found a few times. This chain links TRBV20-1 with TRBJ1-2, with unresolved D. CDR3 length: 12 amino acids. Looked up from germline, CDR1 is DFQATT and CDR2 is SNEGSKA (reference sequence). V gave up 0 bases and J gave up 2 bases, with 4 bases separating them. CDR3 region: CSAREENYGYTF. The DNA for the CDR3 is TGCAGTGCTAGAGAGGAGAACTATGGCTACACCTTC.

The V gene is TRBV7-6, the J gene TRBJ2-7, with D hard to call. The germline gives CDR1 SGHVS, CDR2 FNYEAQ. Deletions cut 4 bases from V and 2 bases from J, with 9 bases between. This CDR3 is built from 13 residues. The CDR3 DNA reads as TGTGCCAGCAGCTATACAGTGCCCTACGAGCAGTACTTC. It yields the protein CASSYTVPYEQYF.

This chain links TRBV28 with TRBJ1-3, with D tentatively TRBD1 (6 bases). The CDR3 spans 14 residues. Germline-derived CDR1 and CDR2 are MDHEN and SYDVKM. The V end was cut by 4 bases, the J end by 2 bases, with 9 bases between. The CDR3 is CASSSGTTGNTIYF. The CDR3 DNA follows: TGTGCCAGCAGTTCCGGGACAACTGGAAACACCATATATTTT.

The gene calls are TRBV24-1 and TRBJ2-2, with a possible D match to TRBD2 (5 bases). This CDR3 has 15 residues. Germline loops: CDR1 KGHDR, CDR2 SFDVKD. The V end was cut by 3 bases, the J end by 7 bases, with 14 bases between. The CDR3 region has the DNA TGTGCCACCAGTGATGAACTAGTTAGTGTCGGGGAGCTGTTTTTT. Protein: CATSDELVSVGELFF.

The gene calls are TRBV6-1 and TRBJ1-2, with 7 nucleotides matching TRBD1. The CDR3 contains 13 residues. Germline trimming cut 3 bases from V and 6 bases from J; bases unmatched to any gene: 4. CDR1 and CDR2 from the germline V gene are MNHNS and SASEGT. In nucleotides, the CDR3 is TGTGCCAGCAGTGACAGGGGGATAGATGGCTACACCTTC. Translating gives CASSDRGIDGYTF.

The V call is TRBV29-1, the J call TRBJ2-5; 11 bases are shared with TRBD1. CDR3 length: 13 residues. V lost 7 bases to trimming and J lost 4 bases; unmatched junction nucleotides: 5. Germline V lookup: CDR1 SQVTM, CDR2 ANQGSEA. The CDR3 sequence is CSGGQGEGETQYF. The CDR3, as DNA: TGCAGCGGGGGACAGGGGGAGGGAGAGACCCAGTACTTC.